Shown below are 22 T cell receptor beta chains from a single sample sequenced in a study of spatial heterogeneity in lung cancer. Documented time point: sample taken at primary tumor resection. Sequencing of whole RNA from tumor, nontumor lung or frozen PBMC involved no sorting. TCRdb analysed the 5' RACE reads with MiXCR anew, one entry per CDR3 protein. This table has about 48,000 distinct CDR3 sequences, approximately 5% appearing once. The sequenced sample was PBMCs, obtained at surgery. The receptors were sampled from a male donor with early-stage non-small cell lung cancer.

This clonotype was detected ten times or more. The V gene is TRBV29-1, the J gene TRBJ1-1; no firm D call. Germline V gene sequence: CDR1 SQVTM, CDR2 ANQGSEA. Trimming took 7 bases from V and 5 from J, leaving 20 bases between them. CDR3 length: 14 residues. CDR3 protein: CSAADLGLGTEAFF. As DNA, the CDR3 is TGCAGCGCCGCCGATCTTGGGCTTGGGACTGAAGCTTTCTTT.

A remark on this clonotype: A read error may be the cause here, since a much bigger clone is one base away. The chain links TRBV20-1 to TRBJ2-5; 7 nucleotides match TRBD1. Looked up from germline, CDR1 is DFQATT and CDR2 is SNEGSKA (reference sequence). The CDR3 sequence is 13 residues long. Trimming removed 5 bases from V and 2 bases from J; junction bases left unmatched: 5. The CDR3 DNA sequence: TGCAGTGCTTATGAGGGGGCGCAAGAGACCCAGTACTTC. Translating gives CSAYEGAQETQYF.

There are many counts of this clonotype. The V and J genes are TRBV20-1 and TRBJ1-1; no definite D call. V lost 5 bases and J lost 4, with 11 bases in between. The CDR3 runs 12 residues. The V gene's germline CDR1 is DFQATT and CDR2 SNEGSKA (reference sequence). CDR3 DNA: TGCAGTGCTCATGGGTCAGGCACTGAAGCTTTCTTT. This sequence encodes CSAHGSGTEAFF.

The table lists this clonotype with many counts. This CDR3 is CASTLDGPYNEQFF. In DNA form, the CDR3 reads TGCGCCAGTACCCTAGACGGACCCTACAATGAGCAGTTCTTC. This chain links TRBV5-1 with TRBJ2-1; D gene uncertain. This CDR3 has 14 residues. CDR1 is SGHRS, CDR2 YFSETQ, per germline. The V end was cut by 8 bases, the J end by 2 bases, with 14 bases between.

By sample share, this clonotype is medium-sized. The chain carries TRBV7-9 and TRBJ2-7; 7 bases are a match to TRBD2. This CDR3 comprises 17 residues. The germline V gene has CDR1 SEHNR and CDR2 FQNEAQ (reference sequence). V dropped 5 bases and J dropped 3; count of bases not matched to a gene: 16. The CDR3 region is CASSPRFGREYLYEQYF. CDR3 bases: TGTGCCAGCAGCCCCCGTTTTGGGCGGGAGTATCTCTACGAGCAGTACTTC.

This clonotype was seen ten or more times. V usage is TRBV19 and J usage is TRBJ1-2; a weak D match, TRBD1 (5 bases). The germline V gene encodes CDR1 LNHDA and CDR2 SQIVND (reference sequence). V lost 3 bases and J lost 6, with 11 bases in between. This CDR3 has 13 amino acids. The CDR3 loop reads CASSIAGRNGYTF. The CDR3 DNA is TGTGCCAGTAGTATCGCAGGGAGGAATGGCTACACCTTC.

This clonotype was detected many times. The chain is built from TRBV6-2 or TRBV6-3 and TRBJ2-3; D is possibly TRBD1 (6 bases). Germline CDR1 is MNHEY and CDR2 is SVGEGT. This CDR3 region has 13 residues. V shed 5 bases and J shed 10 bases, with 16 bases lying between them. The chain's CDR3 is CASSEITGHAQYF. The CDR3 DNA reads TGTGCCAGCAGTGAGATTACAGGGCATGCGCAGTATTTT.

Ten or more counts support this clonotype. This chain connects TRBV10-3 to TRBJ1-1; TRBD1 is a possible D gene (5 bases). Germline CDR1 reads ENHRY; CDR2 reads SYGVKD. The ends were cut back, 4 bases at V and 1 base at J, with 7 bases in the middle. CDR3 length: 13 amino acids. The CDR3 region is CAISGGRNTEAFF. The DNA of the CDR3 is TGTGCCATCAGTGGGGGCAGGAACACTGAAGCTTTCTTT.

This clonotype was seen at least ten times. The rearrangement uses TRBV12-3 or TRBV12-4 and TRBJ2-1; 7 nucleotides line up with TRBD2. Losses at the gene ends were 5 bases for V and 14 bases for J; bases not matched to a gene: 3. The CDR3 has 10 amino acids. Written as DNA, the CDR3 is TGTGCCAGCAGTGCGGGAGTAGAGTTCTTC. This gives the protein CASSAGVEFF.

This clonotype was recorded at least ten times. The rearrangement uses TRBV20-1 and TRBJ2-1, with D maybe TRBD1 (5 bases). Germline lookup yields CDR1 DFQATT and CDR2 SNEGSKA (reference sequence). Trimming cost V 0 bases and J 6 bases, with 12 bases left between them. CDR3 size: 14 residues. CDR3 sequence (DNA): TGCAGTGCTAGAGATCGGCAGGGAAGCAATGAGCAGTTCTTC. It specifies CSARDRQGSNEQFF.

This clonotype was counted at least ten times. The J gene is TRBJ2-1, the V gene TRBV9, with 9 bases identical to TRBD1. Germline loops: CDR1 SGDLS, CDR2 YYNGEE. J was trimmed by 8 bases and V by 6 bases; bases with no gene match: 12. This CDR3 is built from 15 residues. CDR3 nucleotide sequence: TGTGCCAGCACGAAGGGACAGGGAGCTGTTGATGAGCAGTTCTTC. Translation gives CASTKGQGAVDEQFF.

In its sample, this clonotype was seen many times. The genes are TRBV5-4 and TRBJ2-7, with D possibly TRBD1 on 6 matching bases. Trimming shortened V by 3 bases and J by 7 bases, and 17 bases separated the two germline ends. Germline assignment: CDR1 SGHNT and CDR2 YYREEE (reference sequence). This CDR3 has 14 amino acids. This chain's CDR3 is CASSSDSEDGEQYF. DNA for the CDR3: TGTGCCAGCAGCTCGGACAGTGAGGATGGTGAGCAGTACTTC.

Many counts were recorded for this clonotype. J is TRBJ2-5 and V is TRBV29-1; 11 positions agree with TRBD2. Germline CDR1 SQVTM, CDR2 ANQGSEA. The CDR3 is made up of 15 amino acids. The V segment lost 5 bases and the J segment 4 bases; nucleotides outside the gene matches: 9. The CDR3 sequence: CSVTGTSGSGETQYF. CDR3 nucleotides: TGCAGCGTTACCGGAACTAGCGGGAGTGGAGAGACCCAGTACTTC.

The table lists this clonotype with many counts. The chain couples TRBV20-1 to TRBJ1-1; 7 positions match TRBD1. The CDR3 is 14 amino acids. V lost 6 bases, J lost 3 bases, and 10 bases stayed unmatched. Looked up from germline, CDR1 is DFQATT and CDR2 is SNEGSKA (reference sequence). The CDR3 here is CSATGTETHTEAFF. The CDR3 bases are TGCAGTGCAACCGGGACAGAGACACACACTGAAGCTTTCTTT.

This clonotype was picked up many times. The chain links TRBV2 to TRBJ2-1; tentative D call: TRBD1 (6 bases). The germline gives CDR1 SNHLY, CDR2 FYNNEI. This CDR3 has 14 amino acids. Trimming removed 6 bases from V and 0 bases from J, with 9 bases in between. CDR3: CASRKTGSYNEQFF. DNA for the CDR3: TGTGCCAGCAGGAAGACAGGCTCCTACAATGAGCAGTTCTTC.

This clonotype has ten or more counts. The rearrangement links TRBV15 to TRBJ2-5; D remains ambiguous. Trimming stripped 0 bases from V and 3 bases from J, with 5 bases between. Per germline, CDR1 LNHNV and CDR2 YYDKDF (reference sequence). This CDR3 region has 13 residues. The CDR3 reads CATSRDNEETQYF. For the CDR3, the DNA is TGTGCCACCAGCAGAGATAACGAAGAGACCCAGTACTTC.

This clonotype was seen at least ten times. This sequence joins TRBV3-1 and TRBJ2-1; no clear D. V shed 0 bases and J shed 3 bases, with 9 bases lying between them. Germline assignment: CDR1 LGHDT and CDR2 YNNKEL (reference sequence). The length of the CDR3 is 15 residues. CDR3: CASSQDRGSYNEQFF. For the CDR3, the DNA is TGTGCCAGCAGCCAAGACCGCGGAAGCTACAATGAGCAGTTCTTC.

This clonotype was seen ten or more times. The chain carries TRBV20-1 and TRBJ2-5; 10 bases are a match to TRBD2. Trimming removed 0 bases from V and 2 bases from J; junction bases left unmatched: 3. In germline, CDR1 is DFQATT, CDR2 SNEGSKA (reference sequence). The CDR3 has 15 residues. Here the CDR3 DNA reads TGCAGTGCTAGAGATCTAGCGGGAGAGCAAGAGACCCAGTACTTC. Protein: CSARDLAGEQETQYF.

This clonotype was counted many times. The chain has TRBV6-1 and TRBJ2-1, with 9 bases matching TRBD1. V dropped 5 bases and J dropped 3; count of bases not matched to a gene: 5. This CDR3 has 15 residues. Per the germline V gene, CDR1 is MNHNS and CDR2 is SASEGT. CDR3 loop: CASSSRDRVYNEQFF. CDR3 coding DNA: TGTGCCAGCAGTTCCCGGGACAGGGTCTACAATGAGCAGTTCTTC.

The rearrangement links TRBV20-1 to TRBJ2-3, with 10 nucleotides matching TRBD2. Germline CDR1 reads DFQATT; CDR2 reads SNEGSKA (reference sequence). Germline trimming cut 5 bases from V and 4 bases from J; bases unmatched to any gene: 9. CDR3 size: 15 residues. In DNA form, the CDR3 reads TGCAGTGCTTGTCTATCCGGGACTAGCGCAGATACGCAGTATTTT. Translating gives CSACLSGTSADTQYF.

This clonotype was counted many times. V is TRBV3-1 and J is TRBJ2-7, with unresolved D. The germline V and J ends were trimmed by 4 bases and 1 base, with 11 bases remaining between them. The CDR3 contains 14 residues. CDR1 LGHDT and CDR2 YNNKEL come from the germline V gene (reference sequence). The CDR3 loop reads CASSRNQRSYEQYF. DNA of the CDR3: TGTGCCAGCAGCCGAAACCAGCGATCCTACGAGCAGTACTTC.

This chain uses TRBV30 with TRBJ2-5; unclear D gene. The V gene's germline CDR1 is GTSNPN and CDR2 SVGIG (reference sequence). The CDR3 totals 13 residues. Trimming left V 0 bases short and J 4 bases short, with 9 bases between. The CDR3 DNA reads as TGTGCCTGGAGTGTATTGGGTGCAGAGACCCAGTACTTC. Protein product: CAWSVLGAETQYF.